These T cell receptor beta chains were read from a single sample in a study of blood T cell repertoires in COVID-19. Produced via immunoSEQ multiplex PCR; TCRdb's table is partial and in-frame only. The profile shows roughly 48,000 clones, around nine tenths of them singletons. Material: peripheral blood. These TCRs come from a human donor in a cohort sampled during active COVID-19. CDR3s include the opening cysteine and the closing phenylalanine or tryptophan. A D gene is named only where the DNA matches it firmly. Part of the rows lack a size; the others show once, few, many or a class for expanded clones.

D gene	J gene	V gene	clone size	CDR3 protein	CDR3 DNA
TRBD1	TRBJ1-1	TRBV12-5	.	CASGLVPGQALVNTEAFF	TGTGCTAGTGGTTTGGTACCCGGACAGGCTCTAGTGAACACTGAAGCTTTCTTT
TRBD1	TRBJ1-6	TRBV19	.	CASQGQGASPLHF	TGTGCCAGCCAGGGACAGGGGGCTTCACCCCTCCACTTT
.	TRBJ1-4	TRBV18	.	CASSPLGEEKLFF	TGTGCCAGCTCACCACTAGGGGAAGAAAAACTGTTTTTT
.	TRBJ2-1	TRBV4-2	.	CASSQDTRYNEQFF	TGTGCCAGCAGCCAAGATACTAGATACAATGAGCAGTTCTTC
.	TRBJ2-1	TRBV5-1	.	CASSLSGSYNEQFF	TGCGCCAGCAGCTTGAGCGGCAGCTACAATGAGCAGTTCTTC
TRBD1	TRBJ2-5	TRBV18	.	CASASRQGAGETQYF	TGTGCCTCGGCATCACGGCAGGGGGCAGGAGAGACCCAGTACTTC
TRBD1	TRBJ2-6	TRBV7-2	.	CASSLARQGAAGANVLTF	TGTGCCAGCAGCTTAGCTCGGCAGGGGGCAGCTGGGGCCAACGTCCTGACTTTC
.	TRBJ1-2	TRBV3-1/TRBV3-2	.	CASSLKRDSYGYTF	TGTGCCAGCAGCTTAAAACGGGACTCCTATGGCTACACCTTC
TRBD1	TRBJ2-7	TRBV13	.	CASSLRDRLSYEQYF	TGTGCCAGCAGCTTAAGGGACAGGCTATCCTACGAGCAGTACTTC
.	TRBJ1-4	TRBV30	.	CAWSVQTYEKLFF	TGTGCCTGGAGTGTACAAACCTATGAAAAACTGTTTTTT
TRBD1	TRBJ1-5	TRBV27	.	CASSLSGTGFQPQHF	TGTGCCAGCAGTTTATCCGGGACAGGGTTTCAGCCCCAGCATTTT
TRBD2	TRBJ2-3	TRBV4-3	.	CASSPQTGTRETQYF	TGCGCCAGCAGCCCACAAACCGGGACTAGAGAAACGCAGTATTTT
TRBD1	TRBJ2-7	TRBV6-5	once	CASTAGQGVNEQYF	TGTGCCAGCACCGCGGGACAGGGGGTGAACGAGCAGTACTTC
.	TRBJ2-1	TRBV7-8	.	CASSLAGLNYNEQFF	TGTGCCAGCAGCTTAGCTGGCCTGAACTACAATGAGCAGTTCTTC
TRBD1	TRBJ2-7	TRBV11-2	.	CASSYGTGGATWEQYF	TGTGCCAGCAGCTACGGGACAGGGGGCGCAACGTGGGAGCAGTACTTC
TRBD1	TRBJ2-7	TRBV7-9	.	CASSLGWDRGNEQYF	TGTGCCAGCAGCTTAGGCTGGGACAGGGGCAACGAGCAGTACTTC
.	TRBJ1-2	TRBV6-6	.	CASSTIQGLELGYTF	TGTGCCAGCAGTACAATCCAGGGGTTGGAGCTTGGCTACACCTTC
.	TRBJ1-6	TRBV9	few	CASSAWGGSDSPLHF	TGTGCCAGCAGCGCGTGGGGGGGGTCAGATTCACCCCTCCACTTT
TRBD1	TRBJ2-3	TRBV7-2	.	CASIDRGGIDTQYF	TGTGCCAGCATAGACAGGGGTGGGATAGATACGCAGTATTTT
.	TRBJ2-6	TRBV27	.	CASSFRGTSGANVLTF	TGTGCCAGCAGTTTTAGGGGAACATCTGGGGCCAACGTCCTGACTTTC
.	TRBJ1-6	TRBV7-9	.	CASSSYGGSPLHF	TGTGCCAGCAGCTCATACGGAGGTTCACCCCTCCACTTT
.	TRBJ1-2	TRBV3-1/TRBV3-2	.	CASSQWPAGGNYGYTF	TGTGCCAGCAGCCAATGGCCCGCTGGAGGCAACTATGGCTACACCTTC
.	TRBJ1-5	TRBV30	.	CAWSVGRQPQHF	TGTGCCTGGAGTGTAGGCAGGCAGCCCCAGCATTTT
.	TRBJ1-1	TRBV7-9	medium-sized	CASSPEQNTEAFF	TGTGCCAGCAGCCCAGAACAAAACACTGAAGCTTTCTTT
.	TRBJ1-4	TRBV7-9	.	CASRRVTNEKLFF	TGTGCCAGCCGTCGGGTAACTAATGAAAAACTGTTTTTT
.	TRBJ1-2	TRBV25-1	.	CASSESGSYGYTF	TGTGCCAGCAGTGAATCGGGATCCTATGGCTACACCTTC
.	TRBJ2-7	TRBV7-9	few	CASSSYQGKQYF	TGTGCCAGCAGCTCTTACCAGGGGAAGCAGTACTTC
TRBD2	TRBJ2-1	TRBV9	.	CASSVAMTSGVNEQFF	TGTGCCAGCAGCGTAGCAATGACTAGCGGAGTCAATGAGCAGTTCTTC
.	TRBJ2-3	TRBV19	.	CASSEVTASTDTQYF	TGTGCCAGTAGTGAAGTGACAGCTTCCACAGATACGCAGTATTTT
.	TRBJ1-1	TRBV10-1	.	CASSEFAGLLEAFF	TGCGCCAGCAGTGAGTTCGCAGGGCTCCTGGAAGCTTTCTTT
TRBD1	TRBJ1-2	TRBV5-8	.	CASSLAPRREGQSYGYTF	TGTGCCAGCAGCTTGGCTCCTAGAAGAGAGGGACAGAGCTATGGCTACACCTTC
.	TRBJ2-7	TRBV9	.	CASSEGVSYEQYF	TGTGCCAGCAGCGAAGGGGTCTCCTACGAGCAGTACTTC